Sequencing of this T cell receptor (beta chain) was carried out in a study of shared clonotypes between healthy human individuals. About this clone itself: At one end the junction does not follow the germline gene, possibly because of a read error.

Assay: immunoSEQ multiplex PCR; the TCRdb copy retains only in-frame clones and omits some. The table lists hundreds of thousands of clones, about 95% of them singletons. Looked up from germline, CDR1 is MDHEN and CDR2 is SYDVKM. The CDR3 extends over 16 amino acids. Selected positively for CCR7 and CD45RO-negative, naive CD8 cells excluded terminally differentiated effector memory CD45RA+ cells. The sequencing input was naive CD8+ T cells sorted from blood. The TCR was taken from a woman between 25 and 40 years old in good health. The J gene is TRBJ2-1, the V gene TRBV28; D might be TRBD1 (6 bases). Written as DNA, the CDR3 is TGTGTCAGCCGTCCCCGGACAGCGATTACTTACAATGAGCAGTTCTTC. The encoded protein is CVSRPRTAITYNEQFF. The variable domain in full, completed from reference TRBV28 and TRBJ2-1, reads DVKVTQSSRYLVKRTGEKVFLECVQDMDHENMFWYRQDPGLGLRLIYFSYDVKMKEKGDIPEGYSVSREKKERFSLILESASTNQTSMYLCVSRPRTAITYNEQFFGPGTRLTVL.